This is a list of T cell receptor beta chains from one sample in a study of cytomegalovirus exposure and HLA in healthy donors. Produced via immunoSEQ multiplex PCR; TCRdb's table is partial and in-frame only. The repertoire consists of about 93,000 clones, with just under 80% occurring once and the leading ten covering around 3.2%. The specimen sequenced was PBMCs. These receptor sequences come from a woman aged 40-49 years in good health and CMV-seronegative. CDR3s include the opening cysteine and the closing phenylalanine or tryptophan. Clone size is shown for a subset of rows, as once, few, many or a class of expanded clone.

v_call | clone_size | cdr3_aa
TRBV6-1 | NA | CASSEALGKANYGYTF
TRBV7-8 | NA | CASSLANPYGYTF
TRBV28 | NA | CASSSSSGSLYEQYF
TRBV11-3 | NA | CASSLAVGQGYNEQFF
TRBV15 | NA | CATSPPGLAGDTPGDEQFF
TRBV29-1 | few | CSVEFGTGGNQPQHF
TRBV29-1 | NA | CSGGSSGQPQHF
TRBV5-1 | few | CASSQDRGGSNEKLFF
TRBV9 | NA | CASSVDRGLGGELFF
TRBV10-3 | NA | CAISQGASSQPQHF
TRBV28 | NA | CASTPGAKNIQYF
TRBV28 | NA | CASSLNRGMIGNQPQHF
TRBV5-5 | NA | CASSFGQRITEAFF
TRBV7-8 | NA | CASSLKMGQSFEQYF
TRBV28 | NA | CASSSGYTEAFF
TRBV6-5 | NA | CASSDRGPSYNEQFF
TRBV27 | NA | CASTPGQGYGYTF
TRBV28 | NA | CASSLSLAGKNEQYF
TRBV2 | NA | CASSEALLAGVSEQYF
TRBV11-2 | NA | CASSFFRTSGSWGGEQFF
TRBV6-5 | NA | CASSLLAGPLEQYF
TRBV28 | NA | CASSQGHPNQPQHF
TRBV28 | NA | CAGRTSGRFEQFF
TRBV5-1 | few | CASGQWSGANVLTF
TRBV6-1 | NA | CASSGPGTGNEKLFF
TRBV19 | once | CASSERWTSGIYEQYF